This T cell receptor (beta chain) was captured in a study of neurological immune-mediated disorders. The trim removed 6 bases at V and 6 bases at J, leaving 8 bases unmatched. The CDR3 is 14 amino acids. The V gene's germline CDR1 is DFQATT and CDR2 SNEGSKA (reference sequence). Each CDR3 protein gets one entry after TCRdb re-called the 5' RACE reads with MiXCR. The data hold about 59,000 distinct CDR3 sequences, with about an eighth observed a single time. This clonotype was seen ten or more times. The chain joins TRBV20-1 to TRBJ2-5, with 12 nucleotides matching TRBD2. Sequencing input: PBMCs. This sequence originates from a woman in her sixties or seventies with HTLV-1-associated myelopathy (HAM/TSP). CDR3 DNA sequence: TGCAGTGCCCGACTAGCGGGAGAATCGAAGACCCAGTACTTC. This translates into CSARLAGESKTQYF.